This T cell receptor beta chain is from a study of blood T cells in healthy people across ages. Study results and caveats: Whereas aged donors had fewer naive CD4+ cells, long-lived donors had more of them and higher diversity.

The authors ran a second PCR of 7 to 11 cycles using a sample-barcoded 5' primer and a J-beta primer mix. In TCRdb, the 5' RACE reads were re-called with MiXCR into one record per CDR3 protein. The table records around 1,000,000 distinct CDR3 sequences, 25% of them present only once. Details on this clonotype: As yet, its antigen is unknown.

The sample was also reused in another study, on T cells of mothers and their children. That source reports: Donors comprised three healthy Caucasian mothers plus their six children. The entire RNA extract went into cDNA synthesis at approximately 1.5 ug per 15 ul.

Sequencing was carried out using blood. The receptor's source is a girl aged 2 to 9 in good health.

The CDR3: CSAKGRGGEPQHF. As DNA, the CDR3 is TGCAGTGCTAAGGGACGGGGAGGGGAGCCCCAGCATTTT. The chain employs TRBV20-1 and TRBJ1-5, with a tentative D call TRBD1 (5 bases). The CDR3 loop spans 13 amino acids. Trimming removed 4 bases from V and 8 bases from J, with 15 bases in between. From germline, CDR1 is DFQATT and CDR2 SNEGSKA (reference sequence).